These 21 T cell receptor beta chains were all obtained from the same sample, sequenced in a study of blood T cell repertoires in COVID-19 (dated by TCRdb to about 2020). The library was built by means of the immunoSEQ multiplex PCR assay. The clones in this table, taken by TCRdb from immuneACCESS, are in-frame only. Not every clone is retained; where verified, under half of the shortfall comes from an unresolved V gene, and the cause of the rest is unknown. This sample has about 180,000 clones in its table, and approximately 83% of those were observed once. The top ten clones comprise approximately 9.9% of the sample. Sequencing was done on a sample of peripheral blood. All receptors come from a human donor with active or convalescent COVID-19. The donor label of this sample is uncertain.

The V and J genes are TRBV10-3 and TRBJ1-4; TRBD1 might be the D (5 bases). V was shortened by 7 bases and J by 3 bases, with 12 bases between the two germline ends. The germline gives CDR1 ENHRY, CDR2 SYGVKD. This CDR3 spans 14 amino acids. CDR3 coding DNA: TGTGCCATCAAAGGGGAAGAAGCTAATGAAAAACTGTTTTTT. This encodes CAIKGEEANEKLFF.

The V call is TRBV5-1, the J call TRBJ1-1; no reliable D call. The CDR3 is 16 amino acids. Trimming took off 0 bases at V and 6 bases at J, with 18 bases between the two ends. The germline gives CDR1 SGHRS, CDR2 YFSETQ. The CDR3 loop is CASSLEMSLIGAEAFF. CDR3 DNA: TGCGCCAGCAGCTTGGAAATGTCCCTTATCGGAGCTGAAGCTTTCTTT.

The chain has TRBV24-1 and TRBJ1-3, with no clear D. The germline V gene encodes CDR1 KGHDR and CDR2 SFDVKD. CDR3 length: 14 residues. The V gene lost 4 bases and the J gene lost 2 bases, with 8 bases spanning the gap. The CDR3 loop is CATSDPGAGNTIYF. In nucleotides, the CDR3 is TGTGCCACCAGTGACCCGGGTGCTGGAAACACCATATATTTT.

The chain joins TRBV18 to TRBJ2-1; a weak D match, TRBD2 (6 bases). Trimming removed 10 bases from V and 1 base from J, with 17 bases in between. The V gene's germline CDR1 is KGHSH and CDR2 LQKENI. The CDR3 contains 15 residues. The CDR3 reads CATGERRGSYNEQFF. DNA of the CDR3: TGTGCCACCGGGGAGAGGCGGGGATCCTACAATGAGCAGTTCTTC.

V usage is TRBV6-2 or TRBV6-3 and J usage is TRBJ1-6; no reliable D call. CDR1 MNHEY and CDR2 SVGEGT come from the germline V gene. Trimming pared 5 bases from V and 5 bases from J, leaving 10 bases between. CDR3 length equals 14 residues. CDR3 sequence reads: CASSGETNNSPLHF. The CDR3 DNA follows: TGTGCCAGCAGTGGGGAGACCAATAATTCACCCCTCCACTTT.

The chain combines TRBV19 with TRBJ1-2; D remains unclear. V dropped 6 bases and J dropped 8 bases, with 16 bases sitting between them. Germline V gives CDR1 LNHDA, CDR2 SQIVND (reference sequence). The CDR3 totals 13 residues. The CDR3 region has the DNA TGTGCCAGTAGGCCGTTTACATCTTCAGGCTACACCTTC. It is translated as CASRPFTSSGYTF.

This clone was seen a single time. The J gene is TRBJ2-4, the V gene TRBV5-1, with D maybe TRBD2 (6 bases). The CDR3 covers 14 residues. The V gene's germline CDR1 is SGHRS and CDR2 YFSETQ. V was trimmed by 3 bases and J by 2 bases, leaving 9 bases between them. The CDR3 protein is CASSWGGTKNIQYF. The CDR3 nucleotides are TGCGCCAGCAGCTGGGGCGGGACCAAAAACATTCAGTACTTC.

The chain recombines TRBV11-2 with TRBJ2-5; D uncertain. Per germline, CDR1 SGHAT and CDR2 FQNNGV. There are 15 residues in the CDR3. V shed 1 base and J shed 5 bases, with 14 bases lying between them. CDR3 protein: CASSLVSRSPETQYF. The CDR3 coding sequence is TGTGCCAGCAGCTTAGTTTCTCGGTCCCCGGAGACCCAGTACTTC.

This clone was found a few times. The genes are TRBV28 and TRBJ2-2; D gene ambiguous. V gave up 2 bases and J gave up 4 bases, with 8 bases separating them. This CDR3 spans 14 amino acids. Germline CDR1 MDHEN, CDR2 SYDVKM. The CDR3 spells CASSLRESTGELFF. The DNA for the CDR3 is TGTGCCAGCAGTTTAAGAGAGTCCACCGGGGAGCTGTTTTTT.

The chain uses TRBV7-3 and TRBJ2-1; 11 bases are a match to TRBD2. The CDR3 length is 15 residues. V dropped 5 bases and J dropped 7; count of bases not matched to a gene: 7. In germline, CDR1 is SGHTA, CDR2 FQGTGA. The CDR3 spells CASSKLAGAQNEQFF. CDR3 coding DNA: TGTGCCAGCAGCAAACTAGCGGGGGCCCAAAATGAGCAGTTCTTC.

This chain connects TRBV5-4 to TRBJ1-2; D is possibly TRBD1 (5 bases). V was cut by 3 bases and J by 4 bases, with 16 bases left in between. The CDR3 extends over 15 amino acids. Germline CDR1 is SGHNT and CDR2 is YYREEE (reference sequence). CDR3 coding DNA: TGTGCCAGCAGCTCTGCTGGGGGGGTTGGCTATGGCTACACCTTC. It encodes CASSSAGGVGYGYTF.

This clone was seen more than once but under ten times. The chain joins TRBV24-1 to TRBJ2-7, with TRBD1 matching 9 bases. This CDR3 has 13 residues. Germline V gene data show CDR1 as KGHDR and CDR2 as SFDVKD. With 9 bases clipped from V and 0 bases from J, the junction kept 2 bases outside the gene matches. Here the CDR3 reads CATGTGSSYEQYF. The CDR3 DNA sequence: TGTGCCACCGGGACAGGGAGCTCCTACGAGCAGTACTTC.

The chain uses TRBV30 and TRBJ2-2; 9 positions match TRBD2. Trimming cost V 0 bases and J 7 bases; bases outside gene matches: 9. Germline values: CDR1 GTSNPN, CDR2 SVGIG (reference sequence). There are 16 residues in the CDR3. In DNA form, the CDR3 reads TGTGCCTGGAGTGTACTGGGGCGGGAGGGCTTCGGGGAGCTGTTTTTT. Protein product: CAWSVLGREGFGELFF. The full variable domain, its missing parts supplied by reference TRBV30 and TRBJ2-2, is SQTIHQWPATLVQPVGSPLSLECTVEGTSNPNLYWYRQAAGRGLQLLFYSVGIGQISSEVPQNLSASRPQDRQFILSSKKLLLSDSGFYLCAWSVLGREGFGELFFGEGSRLTVL.

The chain has TRBV4-1 and TRBJ2-1, with D perhaps matching TRBD2 (5 bases). Trimming took 0 bases from V and 5 from J, leaving 14 bases between them. Germline V gene data show CDR1 as MGHRA and CDR2 as YSYEKL. This CDR3 is 16 amino acids long. The CDR3 nucleotides read TGCGCCAGCAGCCAAGATCGAGGGTGGGAGAACAATGAGCAGTTCTTC. Its protein is CASSQDRGWENNEQFF.

A note on this clone: The same CDR3 can be traced to other DNA sequences in this sample. The V call is TRBV25-1, the J call TRBJ1-2; perhaps TRBD1 as D (5 bases). The germline V and J ends were trimmed by 2 bases and 6 bases, with 7 bases remaining between them. This CDR3 has 12 residues. The germline V gene has CDR1 MGHDK and CDR2 SYGVNS. Here the CDR3 reads CASSEGGDGYTF. For the CDR3, the DNA is TGTGCCAGCAGTGAAGGGGGGGATGGCTACACCTTC.

The chain combines TRBV14 with TRBJ1-1; TRBD1 matches at 10 bases. The CDR3 runs 14 residues. CDR1 is SGHDN and CDR2 is FVKESK in the germline V gene. V gave up 7 bases and J gave up 6 bases; unmatched junction bases: 8. The CDR3 nucleotides read TGTGCCAGCAACCCTGGGACAGGGGTGCCTGAAGCTTTCTTT. Translation gives CASNPGTGVPEAFF.

A single count supports this clone. The rearrangement uses TRBV13 and TRBJ1-4; no clear D gene. Germline V CDR1 and CDR2: PRHDT, FYEKMQ (reference sequence). Trimming stripped 4 bases from V and 9 bases from J, with 12 bases between. The CDR3 consists of 13 residues. The CDR3 spells CASSSRELKKLFF. The CDR3 coding sequence is TGTGCCAGCAGCTCACGGGAGTTGAAAAAACTGTTTTTT.

V usage is TRBV7-3 and J usage is TRBJ2-1; 7 positions agree with TRBD2. V dropped 2 bases and J dropped 5; count of bases not matched to a gene: 6. This CDR3 is 15 amino acids long. The V gene's germline CDR1 is SGHTA and CDR2 FQGTGA. The CDR3 nucleotides read TGTGCCAGCAGCTTAGGACTAGGTGGTAACAATGAGCAGTTCTTC. Translating it yields CASSLGLGGNNEQFF.

Comment on this clone: Within the sample, other DNA sequences also encode this same CDR3. This chain links TRBV12-3 or TRBV12-4 with TRBJ1-5, with D unclear. The ends were cut back, 8 bases at V and 2 bases at J, with 7 bases in the middle. The CDR3 is 12 amino acids. CDR3 coding DNA: TGTGCCAGCCGCCGGGGCAATCAGCCCCAGCATTTT. Amino acids: CASRRGNQPQHF.

The chain recombines TRBV5-5 with TRBJ2-3; 13 bases line up with TRBD2. V lost 3 bases and J lost 9; bases outside the gene matches: 7. The V gene's germline CDR1 is SGHKS and CDR2 YYEKEE (reference sequence). This CDR3 contains 15 residues. CDR3 amino acids: CASSSGTSGIKTQYF. The DNA of the CDR3 is TGTGCCAGCAGCTCCGGGACTAGCGGGATAAAGACGCAGTATTTT.

The genes are TRBV5-1 and TRBJ2-3, with D maybe TRBD2 (5 bases). V was clipped by 2 bases and J by 2 bases, with 12 bases between them. Germline V gene sequence: CDR1 SGHRS, CDR2 YFSETQ. The CDR3 covers 15 residues. The CDR3 spells CASSFVASTTDTQYF. CDR3 nucleotides: TGCGCCAGCAGCTTCGTGGCTAGCACCACAGATACGCAGTATTTT.